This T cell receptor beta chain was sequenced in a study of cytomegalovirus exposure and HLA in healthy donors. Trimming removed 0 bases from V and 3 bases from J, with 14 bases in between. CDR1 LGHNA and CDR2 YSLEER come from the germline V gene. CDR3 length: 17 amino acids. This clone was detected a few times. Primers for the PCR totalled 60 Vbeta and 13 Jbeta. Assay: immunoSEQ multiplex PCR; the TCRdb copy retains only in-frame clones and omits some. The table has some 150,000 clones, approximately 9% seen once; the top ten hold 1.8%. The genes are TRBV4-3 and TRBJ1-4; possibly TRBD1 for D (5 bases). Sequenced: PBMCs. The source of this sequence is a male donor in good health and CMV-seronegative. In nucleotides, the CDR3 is TGCGCCAGCAGCCAAGAGCGCGGTAGGGGTGCTAATGAAAAACTGTTTTTT. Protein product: CASSQERGRGANEKLFF.